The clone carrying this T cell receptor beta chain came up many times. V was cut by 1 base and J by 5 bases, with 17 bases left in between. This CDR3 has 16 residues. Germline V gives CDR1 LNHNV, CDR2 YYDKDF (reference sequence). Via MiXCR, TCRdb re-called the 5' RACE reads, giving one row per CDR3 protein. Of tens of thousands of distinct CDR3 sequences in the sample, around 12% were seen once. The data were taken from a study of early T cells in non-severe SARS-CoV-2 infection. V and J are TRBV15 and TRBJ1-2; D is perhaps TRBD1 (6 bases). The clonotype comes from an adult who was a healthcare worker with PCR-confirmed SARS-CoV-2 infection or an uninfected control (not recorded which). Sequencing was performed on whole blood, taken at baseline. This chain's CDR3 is CATSRGDRINNYGYTF. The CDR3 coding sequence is TGTGCCACCAGCAGAGGAGACAGGATTAATAATTATGGCTACACCTTC.